This TCR beta chain emerged from a study of blood T cells in healthy people across ages. Whole-study context: Per two T cells, about one barcoded beta molecule was captured through template switching.

The CDR3 is made up of 17 amino acids. Germline trimming cut 2 bases from V and 2 bases from J; bases unmatched to any gene: 13. Germline V CDR1 and CDR2: DFQATT, SNEGSKA (reference sequence). A second PCR of roughly 7 to 11 cycles used a sample-barcoded 5' primer and a J-beta primer mix. TCRdb reprocessed the 5' RACE reads via MiXCR and lists one record per CDR3 protein. The sample holds about 1.8 million distinct CDR3 sequences, around half seen once. The receptor's source is a woman in her forties in good health. The rearrangement uses TRBV20-1 and TRBJ2-7, with TRBD2 matching over 9 bases. Sequencing input: blood. As DNA, the CDR3 is TGCAGTGCTAGACCCCTCACAGGGGCGGGGGGGACCTACGAGCAGTACTTC. The encoded protein is CSARPLTGAGGTYEQYF.